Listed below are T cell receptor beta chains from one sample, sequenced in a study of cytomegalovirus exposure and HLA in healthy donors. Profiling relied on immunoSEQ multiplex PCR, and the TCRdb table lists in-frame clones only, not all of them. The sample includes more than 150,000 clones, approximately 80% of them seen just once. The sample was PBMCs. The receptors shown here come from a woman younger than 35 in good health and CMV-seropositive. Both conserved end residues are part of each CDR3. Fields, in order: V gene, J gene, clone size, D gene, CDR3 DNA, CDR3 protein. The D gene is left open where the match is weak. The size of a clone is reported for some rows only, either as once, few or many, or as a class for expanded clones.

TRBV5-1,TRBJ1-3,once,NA,TGCGCCAGCAGGCAGGGAGGGTACGACTCTGGAAACACCATATATTTT,CASRQGGYDSGNTIYF
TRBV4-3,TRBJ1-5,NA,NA,TGCGCCAGCAGCCAAAACCGGGACATAGAAAACAATCAGCCCCAGCATTTT,CASSQNRDIENNQPQHF
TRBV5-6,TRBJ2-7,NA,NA,TGTGCCAGCAGCTTTGCGGGAAGCTCCTACGAGCAGTACTTC,CASSFAGSSYEQYF
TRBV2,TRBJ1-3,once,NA,TGTGCCAGCAGTGAAGGGCAAACGGGAAACACCATATATTTT,CASSEGQTGNTIYF
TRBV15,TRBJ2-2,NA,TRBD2,TGTGCCACCAGCAGAGAGGGGGGGATCACCGGGGAGCTGTTTTTT,CATSREGGITGELFF
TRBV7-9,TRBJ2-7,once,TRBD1,TGTGCCAGCAGCACCGGGGACAGCTCCTACGAGCAGTACTTC,CASSTGDSSYEQYF
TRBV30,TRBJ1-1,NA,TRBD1,TGTGCCTGGGACCGGACAGGGAAGAACACTGAAGCTTTCTTT,CAWDRTGKNTEAFF
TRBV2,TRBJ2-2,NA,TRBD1,TGTGCCAGCAGCCTACTACAGGGGGACGGGGAGCTGTTTTTT,CASSLLQGDGELFF
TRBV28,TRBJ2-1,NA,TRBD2,TGTGCCAGCAGCGGGACTAGCGGGAGCTACAATGAGCAGTTCTTC,CASSGTSGSYNEQFF
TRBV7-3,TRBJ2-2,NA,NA,TGTGCCAGCAGCCCGTTGGGGCCTCCAGCCGGGGAGCTGTTTTTT,CASSPLGPPAGELFF
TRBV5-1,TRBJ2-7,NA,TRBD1,TGCGCCAGCAGCAACGACAGGGGGTACGAGCAGTACTTC,CASSNDRGYEQYF
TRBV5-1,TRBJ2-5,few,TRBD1,TGCGCCAGCAGCCCGGACAGGGGGCGCGTCCAAGAGACCCAGTACTTC,CASSPDRGRVQETQYF
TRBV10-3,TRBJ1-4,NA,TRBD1,TGTGCCAGTCGGGACAGCCGAGATGAAAAACTGTTTTTT,CASRDSRDEKLFF
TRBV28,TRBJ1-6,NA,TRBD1,TGTGCCAGCAGGGAAGGACAGGGCGGTTCACCCCTCCACTTT,CASREGQGGSPLHF
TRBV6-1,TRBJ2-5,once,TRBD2,TGTGCCAGCAGTGGGAGCGGGGGCCAGGGGGAGACCCAGTACTTC,CASSGSGGQGETQYF
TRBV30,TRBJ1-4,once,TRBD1,TGTGCCTGGAGTGAGGGGACAGCTAATGAAAAACTGTTTTTT,CAWSEGTANEKLFF
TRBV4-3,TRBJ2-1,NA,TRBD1,TGCGCCAGCAGCCACGCTGGACAGGGGGCTAATGAGCAGTTCTTC,CASSHAGQGANEQFF
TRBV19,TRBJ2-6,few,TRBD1,TGTGCCAGTACAGGGGGACAGGCGCACTCTGGGGCCAACGTCCTGACTTTC,CASTGGQAHSGANVLTF
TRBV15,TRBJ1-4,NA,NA,TGTGCCACCAGCAGATCTACAGGGAGGGGTGAAAAACTGTTTTTT,CATSRSTGRGEKLFF
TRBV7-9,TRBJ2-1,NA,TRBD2,TGTGCCAGCAGCCCTCCTAGCGGGGGGATAAATGAGCAGTTCTTC,CASSPPSGGINEQFF
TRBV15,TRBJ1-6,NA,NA,TGTGCCACCAGCCCGAGGCCGGGGGTTTCACCCCTCCACTTT,CATSPRPGVSPLHF
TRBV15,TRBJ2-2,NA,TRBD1,TGTGCCACCAGCAGAATCGGGACAGCGAACACCGGGGAGCTGTTTTTT,CATSRIGTANTGELFF
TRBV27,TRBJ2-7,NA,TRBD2,TGTGCCAGCAGTGCGAGCGGGGGTGAGCAGTACTTC,CASSASGGEQYF
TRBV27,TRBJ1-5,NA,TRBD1,TGTGCCAGCAGTTTACGCGGGACAGGGACCAAAAATCAGCCCCAGCATTTT,CASSLRGTGTKNQPQHF
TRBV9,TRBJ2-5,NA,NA,TGTGCCAGCAGCGTAGGGGGGGACGCGGAGACCCAGTACTTC,CASSVGGDAETQYF